These 6 T cell receptor beta chains share one sample of origin, sequenced in a study of blood T cell repertoires in COVID-19. Profiled with immunoSEQ multiplex PCR; TCRdb holds only in-frame clones, not every one. The profile shows roughly 200,000 clones, about 85% of them singletons. Specimen: peripheral blood. These receptors were collected from a woman aged 18 to 35 who had recovered from COVID-19.

This clone was seen a handful of times. The gene calls are TRBV4-1 and TRBJ1-1; possibly TRBD1 for D (5 bases). This CDR3 is 16 amino acids long. The V and J ends lost 0 bases and 1 base respectively, with 12 bases between them. CDR1 and CDR2 from the germline V gene are MGHRA and YSYEKL. The CDR3 sequence is CASSQDRDGRNTEAFF. The CDR3 DNA follows: TGCGCCAGCAGCCAAGATAGGGACGGGAGGAACACTGAAGCTTTCTTT.

The J gene is TRBJ2-7, the V gene TRBV19; 9 nucleotides agree with TRBD1. Germline CDR1 reads LNHDA; CDR2 reads SQIVND (reference sequence). This CDR3 is 15 amino acids long. The trim removed 3 bases at V and 1 base at J, leaving 4 bases unmatched. The CDR3 region is CASSISGTGSYEQYF. In nucleotides, the CDR3 is TGTGCCAGTAGTATTAGTGGGACAGGGTCCTACGAGCAGTACTTC. Full variable domain (missing parts from reference TRBV19 and TRBJ2-7): DGGITQSPKYLFRKEGQNVTLSCEQNLNHDAMYWYRQDPGQGLRLIYYSQIVNDFQKGDIAEGYSVSREKKESFPLTVTSAQKNPTAFYLCASSISGTGSYEQYFGPGTRLTVT.

This clone showed up just a few times. The V gene is TRBV7-8, the J gene TRBJ2-1; 7 positions agree with TRBD2. Losses at the gene ends were 1 base for V and 5 bases for J; bases not matched to a gene: 8. Germline V CDR1 and CDR2: SGHVS, FQNEAQ. This CDR3 is built from 16 residues. The CDR3 spells CASSLGASGLNNEQFF. DNA of the CDR3: TGTGCCAGCAGCTTAGGGGCTAGCGGCCTAAACAATGAGCAGTTCTTC.

The chain is built from TRBV28 and TRBJ2-7; 10 bases align to TRBD2. This CDR3 comprises 17 residues. Trimming cost V 4 bases and J 2 bases; bases outside gene matches: 11. Germline V gives CDR1 MDHEN, CDR2 SYDVKM. The CDR3 reads CASSSPRTLAGTYEQYF. The DNA of the CDR3 is TGTGCCAGCAGTTCGCCGAGAACACTAGCGGGAACCTACGAGCAGTACTTC.

The DNA for the CDR3 is TGTGCCAGTAGTATAAAGGGGCATTACAATGAGCAGTTCTTC. Its protein is CASSIKGHYNEQFF. The rearrangement joins TRBV19 to TRBJ2-1; TRBD1 is a possible D gene (5 bases). Germline V gene data show CDR1 as LNHDA and CDR2 as SQIVND (reference sequence). With 2 bases removed from V and 4 bases from J, the gap between germline ends came to 9 bases. The CDR3 consists of 14 residues.

The V and J genes are TRBV7-9 and TRBJ1-1; D is uncertain. Trimming shortened V by 5 bases and J by 11 bases, and 12 bases separated the two germline ends. CDR1 is SEHNR and CDR2 is FQNEAQ in the germline V gene (reference sequence). The CDR3 spans 11 residues. The CDR3 loop reads CASSLDSTAFF. The CDR3 DNA sequence: TGTGCCAGCAGCCTAGACTCCACGGCTTTCTTT.